The clone carrying this TCR beta chain was detected ten times or more. The antigen remains unidentified. The data stem from a study of T cells in Graves' hyperthyroidism and ophthalmopathy. General study points: Through a model of 13 V-J features, ophthalmopathy was separated from stable hyperthyroidism.

TCR beta CDR3 region amplification was performed from RNA transcripts. Primed by the HTBI set, a first-round RT-PCR was run on the TCR CDR3. One entry per CDR3 protein, called by TCRdb with MiXCR from the multiplex PCR reads. The table has roughly 560,000 distinct CDR3 sequences, roughly 14% seen once. The study left out patients who had uncontrolled infection, other autoimmune disease, pregnancy or lactation. Diagnoses used clinical symptoms, serum thyroxine and TRAb, thyroid ultrasound and orbital computed tomography. Trimming removed 2 bases at V and 6 bases at J, with 11 bases between. CDR3 size: 12 residues. Looked up from germline, CDR1 is GTSNPN and CDR2 is SVGIG (reference sequence).

The chain combines TRBV30 with TRBJ2-7, with unresolved D. This sequence was found in a woman aged 40 to 49 with Graves' ophthalmopathy. What was sequenced was blood. The CDR3 region is CAWSTGGSEQYF. The CDR3 bases are TGTGCCTGGAGTACCGGTGGCTCCGAGCAGTACTTC.